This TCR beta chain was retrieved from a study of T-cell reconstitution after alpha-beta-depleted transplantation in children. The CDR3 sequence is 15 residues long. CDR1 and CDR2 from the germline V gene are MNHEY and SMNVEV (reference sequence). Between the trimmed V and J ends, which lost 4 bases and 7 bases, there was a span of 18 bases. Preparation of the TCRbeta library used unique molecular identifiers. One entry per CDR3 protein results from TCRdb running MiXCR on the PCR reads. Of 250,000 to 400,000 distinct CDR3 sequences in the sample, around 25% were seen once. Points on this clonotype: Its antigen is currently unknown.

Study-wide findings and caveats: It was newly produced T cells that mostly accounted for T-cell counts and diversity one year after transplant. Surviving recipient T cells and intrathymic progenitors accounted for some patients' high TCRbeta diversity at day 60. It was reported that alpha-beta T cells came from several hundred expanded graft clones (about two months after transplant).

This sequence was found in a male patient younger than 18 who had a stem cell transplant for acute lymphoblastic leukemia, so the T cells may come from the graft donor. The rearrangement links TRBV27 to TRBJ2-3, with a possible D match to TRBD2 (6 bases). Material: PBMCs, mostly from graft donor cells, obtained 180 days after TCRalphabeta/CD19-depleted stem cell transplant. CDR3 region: CASSSAGIGAYTQYF. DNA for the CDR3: TGTGCCAGCAGTTCGGCGGGGATCGGGGCCTATACGCAGTATTTT.